The TCR beta chain described here comes from a study of T cell responses to AZD1222 COVID-19 vaccine (dated by TCRdb to about 2021). With respect to the entire study: AZD1222 recipients with second doses at about 4 weeks or about 12 weeks were pooled, because spike-specific TCR depth and breadth did not differ between schedules. A total of under 250 trial participants underwent TCR sequencing, of whom about 200 had received two doses of AZD1222 and around 25 had received two doses of the MenACWY control vaccine. Trial participants were enrolled into age subgroups of 18-55, 56-69 and 70-plus years, which contained about 160, 30 and 59 TCR-sequenced participants, respectively.

The CDR3 regions of human TCRbeta chains were subjected to immunosequencing. On the study's bioinformatics: Repertoire TCRs were matched against a reference library of SARS-CoV-2-specific TCRs generated with the MIRA antigen-specificity platform. Breadth meant the fraction of unique TCRs that were SARS-CoV-2-associated, whereas depth meant the fraction of total T cells that were SARS-CoV-2-associated. Each spike-specific TCR was assigned to its reactive spike region and to a CD4 or CD8 class using the MIRA data. Log10-transformed breadth and depth values were compared by one-way ANOVA with Sidak's multiple comparisons tests. TCRdb carries this immuneACCESS record with in-frame sequences only. Its versions omit some clonotypes, under half of them owing to an unresolved V gene in the studies checked, with the rest unexplained. Clonal size and the V and J genes are those of that table, whereas D and trimming came from the DNA. In all, the sample holds more than 250,000 clones, and approximately 95% of those were seen once. The ten largest account for roughly 0.5% of the sample.

Reading the germline V gene (reference sequence) gives CDR1 SGHNT and CDR2 YYREEE. The CDR3 runs 13 amino acids, cysteine and phenylalanine included. CDR3 DNA is the only sequence kept; it has 39 bases, read in frame from the first base. V lost 0 bases and J lost 8 bases; the stretch between them is 11 bases long. As to this clone: This clone's antigen is unknown. Base qualities are not provided; no much larger clone lies one nucleotide away.

The time point label for this specimen denotes: baseline before first vaccination. Vaccinee samples were obtained from the UK trials COV001 and COV002, which included a single-blind randomized controlled phase 2/3 trial of AZD1222 (ChAdOx1 nCoV-19) in healthy adults. For TCRbeta chain sequencing, PBMC samples from trial participants were taken at day 0 and at day 28 after the second dose. General findings and caveats noted by the study authors: Participants were mostly white British, with more females than males. The authors suggested clonal diversity may have been underestimated. A significant rise in spike-specific TCR breadth and depth was observed after two AZD1222 doses relative to day 0 and relative to MenACWY recipients. Conclusions about previously exposed vaccinees are limited, since just a handful of AZD1222 recipients were seropositive for SARS-CoV-2 at baseline. Reportedly, almost half of the unique spike-specific TCRs recognized epitopes lying outside the regions that are mutated in the B.1.351 and B.1.1.7 variants. CD4 TCRs associated with the vaccine covered the entire spike protein, and the dominant responses were in regions 160-218 and 743-854. Because no samples from the day 14 peak response were available, repertoires could be characterized only after the peak T cell response. The 56-69-year group was small, and its depth increase did not reach significance, likely because of low power.

The sequence came from an adult in good health. The material was peripheral blood, obtained on day 0 of AZD1222 vaccination. The chain links TRBV5-4 with TRBJ1-2; the D gene lacks a confident call. This receptor carries the CDR3 CASSLAGGWGYTF. In nucleotides, the sequence is TGTGCCAGCAGCTTGGCGGGAGGCTGGGGCTACACCTTC.